These T cell receptor beta chains were read from a single sample in a study of T-cell memory formation after mild COVID-19. TCRdb redid the calling of the 5' RACE reads with MiXCR, one entry per CDR3 protein. Among approximately 400,000 distinct CDR3 sequences listed, approximately 19% were seen once. The specimen was PBMCs or a T cell subset sorted from them (not recorded which). The receptor source for this set is a man aged 18 to 30 who had mild COVID-19 (a few samples of this study predate the infection). Cell type and time point are not known. CDR3s leave out the opening cysteine and the closing phenylalanine or tryptophan. Each record gives: clone size, V gene, CDR3 protein. Clone size is given for some rows only: seen once, a few or many times, or a class if the clone is expanded.

few,TRBV6-6,ASSYSLRGANYGYT
few,TRBV12-3/TRBV12-4,ASSLRGVGSNQPQH
-,TRBV6-2/TRBV6-3,ASSITGGAGPGELF
-,TRBV4-3,ASSQEIAGFSYEQY
-,TRBV29-1,SVEGQARTDTQY
few,TRBV5-6,ASSQGPTGADTQY
-,TRBV5-1,ASSLVGGQRYTEAF
-,TRBV15,ATSSGGHQETQY
-,TRBV30,ARGEEGSPLH
few,TRBV4-1,ASSRSPTSGNTIY
-,TRBV12-3/TRBV12-4,ASSWGQGAGGYT
-,TRBV15,ATSEGLAANTGELF
-,TRBV18,ASSPGYTDEKLF
few,TRBV29-1,SATRGLSYNEQF
-,TRBV7-2,ASSLVGNSNQPQH
few,TRBV6-1,ASRSESAKNIQY
-,TRBV4-1,ASSLGLSRETQY
few,TRBV9,ASSVVAGPSGANVLT
-,TRBV5-1,ASSPGGPTEAF
-,TRBV5-1,ASSKGQGASTDTQY
once,TRBV20-1,SAGPLWDNQPQH
-,TRBV14,ASSQVWANTEAF
-,TRBV11-3,ASSVRQGDTQY
-,TRBV5-1,ASSLFVQGNTEAF
-,TRBV14,ASSQVFRDYGYT
few,TRBV10-1,ASSELGATDTQY
few,TRBV7-2,ASSISGGAAGELF
-,TRBV7-2,ASSLGSGGWYGYT
few,TRBV4-2,ASSQDDTDTQY
-,TRBV5-1,ASSRDRASPLH
few,TRBV2,ASSERADTQY
-,TRBV6-5,ASSGDRHTEAF
-,TRBV6-6,ASWGRGPRYEQY
many,TRBV4-3,ASSQLRGQSYEQY
-,TRBV9,ASGKTRGYTGELF
once,TRBV21-1,ASSTEGQATDTQY
many,TRBV20-1,SARESNQPQH
-,TRBV9,ASSVDGDTQETQY
many,TRBV19,ASSTQGAEAF
-,TRBV27,ASSARTGGVHEQY
-,TRBV15,ATSRVRAENEKLF
many,TRBV12-3/TRBV12-4,ASSLAGQYNEQF